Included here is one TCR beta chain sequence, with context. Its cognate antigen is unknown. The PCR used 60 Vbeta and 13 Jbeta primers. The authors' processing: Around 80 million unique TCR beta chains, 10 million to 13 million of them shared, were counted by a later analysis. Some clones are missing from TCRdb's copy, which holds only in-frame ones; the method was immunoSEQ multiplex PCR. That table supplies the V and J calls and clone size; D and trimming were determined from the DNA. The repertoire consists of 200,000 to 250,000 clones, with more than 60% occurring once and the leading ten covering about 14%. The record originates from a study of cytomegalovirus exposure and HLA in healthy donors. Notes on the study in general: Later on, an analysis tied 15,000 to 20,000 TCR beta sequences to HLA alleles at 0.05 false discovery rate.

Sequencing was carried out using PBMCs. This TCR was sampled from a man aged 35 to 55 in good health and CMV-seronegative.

CDR3 nucleotides: TGTGCCATCAGAGATTCCGGGACACAACAAGAGACCCAGTACTTC. This translates into CAIRDSGTQQETQYF. The chain couples TRBV10-3 to TRBJ2-5, with D possibly matching TRBD1 (6 bases). V lost 6 bases to trimming and J lost 2 bases, with 16 bases between them. The CDR3 loop spans 15 amino acids. The germline V gene has CDR1 ENHRY and CDR2 SYGVKD.